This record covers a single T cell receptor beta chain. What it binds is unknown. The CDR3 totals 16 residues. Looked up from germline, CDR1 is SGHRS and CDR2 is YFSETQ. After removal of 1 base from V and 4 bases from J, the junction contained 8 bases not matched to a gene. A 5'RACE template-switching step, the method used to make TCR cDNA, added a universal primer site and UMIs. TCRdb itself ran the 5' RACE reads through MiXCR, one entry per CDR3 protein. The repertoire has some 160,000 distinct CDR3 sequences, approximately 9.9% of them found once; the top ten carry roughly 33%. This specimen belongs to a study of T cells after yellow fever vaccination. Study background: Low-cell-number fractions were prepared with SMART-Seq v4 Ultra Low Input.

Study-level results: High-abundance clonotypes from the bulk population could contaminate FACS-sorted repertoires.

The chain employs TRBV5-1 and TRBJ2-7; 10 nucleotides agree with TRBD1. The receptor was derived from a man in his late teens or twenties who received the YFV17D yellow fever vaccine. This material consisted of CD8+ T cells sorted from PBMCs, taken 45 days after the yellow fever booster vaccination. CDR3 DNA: TGCGCCAGCAGCTTGCCCGGACAGGGGGTTGTATACGAGCAGTACTTC. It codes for CASSLPGQGVVYEQYF.